Described below is a single T cell receptor (beta chain) sequence and its context. The antigen is not known. Per the germline V gene, CDR1 is MNHEY and CDR2 is SVGEGT. Trimming took off 4 bases at V and 5 bases at J, with 9 bases between the two ends. The CDR3 has 13 residues. The data stem from a study of response to subunit inactivated influenza vaccine. The study, taken as a whole, reports: The authors put forward the suggestion that each seasonal influenza vaccination may bring in only a limited number of new T cells.

TCRdb itself ran the RT-PCR reads through MiXCR, one entry per CDR3 protein. The data show around 850,000 distinct CDR3 sequences, around a sixth seen once. Sequencing used PBMCs from blood, obtained 5 days after vaccination. This TCR was sampled from a man in his forties or fifties who received an inactivated influenza vaccine. The chain couples TRBV6-2 or TRBV6-3 to TRBJ2-1; D perhaps matches TRBD2 (6 bases). The CDR3 region has the DNA TGTGCCAGCAGTTCCGGGACTGACAATGAGCAGTTCTTC. Residues: CASSSGTDNEQFF.